This is a list of T cell receptor beta chains from one sample in a study of tumor-infiltrating lymphocytes in primary liver carcinoma. MiXCR, applied by TCRdb to the multiplex PCR reads, yields one record per CDR3 protein. The top ten clones hold roughly 13% of a sample with 80,000 or so distinct CDR3 sequences, over 70% of them seen once. Sequenced: liver tumor tissue from sampling region 4. The origin of the receptors is a woman aged 55-75 years with primary liver carcinoma and hepatitis B virus infection. Each CDR3 is given with its conserved first and last residue. Each record gives: CDR3 length, D gene, clone size, V gene, J gene, CDR3 DNA, CDR3 protein. The D gene is left open where the match is weak. Some rows have no size entry. The others give once, few or many, or a class for an expanded clone.

15	TRBD2	many	TRBV6-5	TRBJ2-1	TGTGCCAGCAGTTACAGCGGGAGGCTCGGCAATGAGCAGTTCTTC	CASSYSGRLGNEQFF
17	TRBD2	few	TRBV9	TRBJ2-4	TGTGCCAGCAGCGTATGCGGGAGGGCCGTATCCAAAAACATTCAGTACTTC	CASSVCGRAVSKNIQYF
16	NA	once	TRBV11-2	TRBJ2-7	TGTGCCAGCAGCTTAGTAAGGCAGGGTGGCTCCTACGAGCGGTACTTC	CASSLVRQGGSYERYF
13	NA	NA	TRBV12-5	TRBJ1-4	TGTGCTAGTGATTCCATGCATAATGAAAAACTGTTTTTT	CASDSMHNEKLFF
15	NA	many	TRBV30	TRBJ2-3	TGTGCCTGGAGTGTATCGGCTAGCTTCACAGATACGCAGTATTTT	CAWSVSASFTDTQYF
14	NA	NA	TRBV6-5	TRBJ1-2	TGTGCCAGCAGTTACCAGGGTGGGAACTATAGCAACACCTTC	CASSYQGGNYSNTF
15	TRBD1	NA	TRBV6-5	TRBJ2-7	TGTGCCAGGTGTTTCGCCGGGACAGGCCTAGGTGGGCAGTACTTC	CARCFAGTGLGGQYF
11	NA	NA	TRBV20-1	TRBJ2-3	TGCAGTGCTAGCTTTCGCGGTACGCAGTATTTT	CSASFRGTQYF
13	NA	NA	TRBV11-2	TRBJ2-5	TGTGCCAGCAGCTTAGTATCCAAGGTGACGCAGCACTTC	CASSLVSKVTQHF
15	TRBD2	NA	TRBV10-1	TRBJ2-1	TGCGCCAGTAGTGAGTCGACTAGCGAGTACAATGAGCAGTTCTTC	CASSESTSEYNEQFF
16	TRBD2	few	TRBV24-1	TRBJ2-3	TGTGCCACCAGTGACCGACTAGCGGGAGTCCCAGATACGCACTATTTT	CATSDRLAGVPDTHYF
15	TRBD1	many	TRBV6-1	TRBJ2-1	TGTGCCAGCAGCTCCCGGGACAGGGTTGCAAATGAGCAGTTCTTC	CASSSRDRVANEQFF
12	NA	NA	TRBV5-6	TRBJ2-3	TGTGCCAGCGGTTCCGGGACGGATACGCAGTATTTT	CASGSGTDTQYF
15	NA	medium-sized	TRBV6-5	TRBJ1-1	TGTGCCAGCAGTTACGGGGGGGCGCTGAACACTGAAGCTTTCTTT	CASSYGGALNTEAFF
15	NA	NA	TRBV6-6	TRBJ2-1	TGTACCAGCATCCATGGCGCCCACCGAAGGAATGAGCAGTTCTTC	CTSIHGAHRRNEQFF
14	TRBD1	few	TRBV11-2	TRBJ2-3	TGTGCCAGCAGCCCACAGGGGTTGGCAGATACGCAGTATTTT	CASSPQGLADTQYF
13	NA	NA	TRBV29-1	TRBJ1-2	NA	CSVAQGAEDGYAF
15	NA	NA	TRBV6-6	TRBJ1-5	TGTGCAAGCAGTTACGGTGAATCTAGCAATCAGCCCCAGCATTTT	CASSYGESSNQPQHF
15	NA	NA	TRBV20-1	TRBJ2-7	TGCGGTGCTAGAGATGATGGATCGGGGTCCTACGAGCAGTACTTC	CGARDDGSGSYEQYF
15	NA	once	TRBV20-1	TRBJ2-3	TGCAGTGCTAGAGATCTCAACGGGCGCACAGATACGCAGTATTTT	CSARDLNGRTDTQYF
12	NA	many	TRBV4-1	TRBJ2-5	TGCGCCAGCAGCCAACCGCAAGAGACCCAGTACTTC	CASSQPQETQYF